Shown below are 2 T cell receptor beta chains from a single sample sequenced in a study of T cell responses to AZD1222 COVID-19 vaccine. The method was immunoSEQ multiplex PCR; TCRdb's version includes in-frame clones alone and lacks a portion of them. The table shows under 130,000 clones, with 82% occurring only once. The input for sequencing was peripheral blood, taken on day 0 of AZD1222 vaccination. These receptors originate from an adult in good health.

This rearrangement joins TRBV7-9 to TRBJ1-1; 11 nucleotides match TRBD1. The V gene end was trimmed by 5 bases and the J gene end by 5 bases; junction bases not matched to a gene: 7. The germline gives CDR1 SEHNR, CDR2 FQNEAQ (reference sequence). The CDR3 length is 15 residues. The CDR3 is CASSLRTGGNTEAFF. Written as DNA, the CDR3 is TGTGCCAGCAGCCTAAGGACAGGGGGCAATACTGAAGCTTTCTTT.

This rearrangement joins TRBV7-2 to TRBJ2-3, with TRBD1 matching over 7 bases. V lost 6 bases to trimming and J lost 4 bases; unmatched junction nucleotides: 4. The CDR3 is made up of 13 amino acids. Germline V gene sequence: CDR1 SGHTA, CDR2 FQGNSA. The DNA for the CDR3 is TGTGCCAGCAGACAACAGGGGCCAGATACGCAGTATTTT. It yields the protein CASRQQGPDTQYF.